The present TCR beta chain was sequenced within a study of OX40 agonist ivuxolimab in advanced cancers. Study as a whole: Patients received ivuxolimab, an intravenous treatment, every 2 weeks at 0.01 to 10 mg/kg. A male proportion of just over 80% was recorded, with mean age approximately 64 years and range roughly 23 to 85.

The assay was immunoSEQ multiplex PCR, and TCRdb's table has in-frame clones only and misses some. Of over 15,000 clones listed, roughly 84% were seen once; the top ten hold about an eighth. For this clone: Its antigen remains unknown.

Study-level results: CD4+ T cells averaged fewer expanded clones than CD8+ T cells.

With 3 bases removed from V and 5 bases from J, the gap between germline ends came to 10 bases. Germline assignment: CDR1 SEHNR and CDR2 FQNEAQ (reference sequence). This CDR3 spans 14 amino acids. Sequenced here: CD4+ or CD8+ T cells sorted from blood, sampled in a trial of the OX40 agonist ivuxolimab. The chain employs TRBV7-9 and TRBJ1-4; a weak D match, TRBD1 (5 bases). This receptor was identified in an adult with an advanced solid tumor such as melanoma, head and neck, liver or kidney cancer. For the CDR3, the DNA is TGTGCCAGCAGCTTTGGGGGTTCCAATGAAAAACTGTTTTTT. Its protein product is CASSFGGSNEKLFF. Based on the CDR3 plus reference TRBV7-9 and TRBJ1-4, the full variable domain is DTGVSQNPRHKITKRGQNVTFRCDPISEHNRLYWYRQTLGQGPEFLTYFQNEAQLEKSRLLSDRFSAERPKGSFSTLEIQRTEQGDSAMYLCASSFGGSNEKLFFGSGTQLSVL.